This T cell receptor (beta chain) was captured in a study of blood T cell repertoires in COVID-19. Across the study: Acute-phase and convalescent COVID-19 samples originated in the United States, Italy and Spain. The analysed material was cDNA or gDNA that came from T cells, B-cell-depleted T cells, or PBMCs.

Original processing notes: Reference gene primer amplification in the assay estimated nucleated cell counts. Assay: immunoSEQ multiplex PCR; the TCRdb copy retains only in-frame clones and omits some. V and J calls and clone size are copied from that table; D and trimming were computed from the DNA. Of tens of thousands of clones listed, approximately 91% are singletons. The CDR3 sequence is 15 residues long. Per germline, CDR1 SGHTS and CDR2 YDEGEE. After removal of 5 bases from V and 1 base from J, the junction contained 4 bases not matched to a gene. The chain employs TRBV5-8 and TRBJ1-5, with 9 nucleotides matching TRBD1. Source material: peripheral blood. The sequence was obtained from a woman older than 75 with acute or convalescent COVID-19. CDR3 protein: CASSWDRASNQPQHF. The CDR3 DNA follows: TGTGCCAGCAGTTGGGACAGGGCAAGCAATCAGCCCCAGCATTTT. Combining the CDR3 with reference TRBV5-8 and TRBJ1-5 gives the whole variable domain EAGVTQSPTHLIKTRGQQATLRCSPISGHTSVYWYQQALGLGLQFLLWYDEGEERNRGNFPPRFSGRQFPNYSSELNVNALELEDSALYLCASSWDRASNQPQHFGDGTRLSIL.